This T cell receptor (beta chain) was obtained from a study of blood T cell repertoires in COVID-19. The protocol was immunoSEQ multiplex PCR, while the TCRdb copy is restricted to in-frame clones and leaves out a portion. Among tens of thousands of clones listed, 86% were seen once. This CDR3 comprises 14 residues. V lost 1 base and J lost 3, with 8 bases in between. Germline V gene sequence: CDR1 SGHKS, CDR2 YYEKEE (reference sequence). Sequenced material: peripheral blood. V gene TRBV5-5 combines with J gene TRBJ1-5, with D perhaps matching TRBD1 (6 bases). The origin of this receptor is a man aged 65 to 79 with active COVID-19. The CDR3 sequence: CASSLNRDNQPQHF. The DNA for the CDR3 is TGTGCCAGCAGCTTGAACAGGGACAATCAGCCCCAGCATTTT. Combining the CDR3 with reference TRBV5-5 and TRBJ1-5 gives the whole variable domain DAGVTQSPTHLIKTRGQQVTLRCSPISGHKSVSWYQQVLGQGPQFIFQYYEKEERGRGNFPDRFSARQFPNYSSELNVNALLLGDSALYLCASSLNRDNQPQHFGDGTRLSIL.